This T cell receptor beta chain was captured in a study of blood T cell repertoires in COVID-19. Study at large: Collection of acute and convalescent COVID-19 samples took place in the United States, Italy and Spain.

CDR1 LGHDT and CDR2 YNNKEL come from the germline V gene (reference sequence). The CDR3 is made up of 17 amino acids. Unmatched junction bases numbered 9, after V lost 3 bases and J lost 5 bases. Profiled with immunoSEQ multiplex PCR; TCRdb holds only in-frame clones, not every one. The table includes some 350,000 clones, roughly 89% detected once. Material for sequencing was peripheral blood. The J gene is TRBJ2-1, the V gene TRBV3-1 (or the pseudogene TRBV3-2); TRBD2 aligns across 11 bases. This TCR was sampled from a woman younger than 35 who had recovered from COVID-19. The CDR3 nucleotides read TGTGCCAGCAGCCAGGATAGCGGGAGGGCCCCGCACAATGAGCAGTTCTTC. Its translation is CASSQDSGRAPHNEQFF.